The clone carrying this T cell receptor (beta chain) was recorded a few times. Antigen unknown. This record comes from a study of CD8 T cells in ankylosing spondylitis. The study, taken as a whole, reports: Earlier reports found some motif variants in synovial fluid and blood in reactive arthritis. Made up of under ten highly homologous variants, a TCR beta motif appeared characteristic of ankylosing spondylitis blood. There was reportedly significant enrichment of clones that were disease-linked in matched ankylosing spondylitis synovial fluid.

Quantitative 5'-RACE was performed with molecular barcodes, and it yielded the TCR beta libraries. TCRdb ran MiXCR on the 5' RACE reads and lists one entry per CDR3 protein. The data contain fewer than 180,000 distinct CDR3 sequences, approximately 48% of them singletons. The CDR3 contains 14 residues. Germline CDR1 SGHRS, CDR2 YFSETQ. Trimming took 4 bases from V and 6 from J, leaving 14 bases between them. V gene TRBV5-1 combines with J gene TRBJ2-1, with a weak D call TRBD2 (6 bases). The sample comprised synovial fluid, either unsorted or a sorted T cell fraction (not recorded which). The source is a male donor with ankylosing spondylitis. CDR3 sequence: CASSTLGGVNEQFF. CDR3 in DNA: TGCGCCAGCAGCACACTTGGCGGGGTCAATGAGCAGTTCTTC.